The clone carrying this T cell receptor beta chain was seen only once. Its antigen is not known. This entry belongs to a study of cytomegalovirus exposure and HLA in healthy donors. Study observations and caveats: What TCR beta sequences reportedly achieved was accurate prediction of HLA-A and HLA-B alleles in most subjects. Cytomegalovirus-associated status was assigned to about 180 TCR beta chains. When analyzed later, a missense DCLRE1C variant was found to be linked to TCR beta V- and J-gene trimming. Solely CMV serostatus was available to characterize immune exposure.

Trimming pared 0 bases from V and 5 bases from J, leaving 8 bases between. CDR3 length equals 13 residues. Germline values: CDR1 SEHNR, CDR2 FQNEAQ (reference sequence). The PCR contained 60 Vbeta and 13 Jbeta primers. Assay: immunoSEQ multiplex PCR; the TCRdb copy retains only in-frame clones and omits some. The sample lists around 120,000 clones, roughly three quarters occurring once. Sequenced sample: PBMCs. This sequence joins TRBV7-9 and TRBJ2-7; possible D gene TRBD1, 6 bases. The receptor was isolated from a woman younger than 35 in good health and CMV-seronegative. The CDR3 DNA follows: TGTGCCAGCAGCTTAGCGCAGGGGCACGAGCAGTACTTC. Amino acid sequence: CASSLAQGHEQYF.